This TCR beta chain was documented in a study of response to subunit inactivated influenza vaccine. MiXCR was run by TCRdb on the RT-PCR reads, yielding one entry per CDR3 protein. This table has under 850,000 distinct CDR3 sequences, less than 20% appearing once. This clonotype was seen many times. The CDR3 is 19 residues long. Unmatched junction bases numbered 9, after V lost 0 bases and J lost 0 bases. Germline V gene lookup returns CDR1 KGHSH and CDR2 LQKENI. This TCR was sampled from a man aged 50-59 years who received an inactivated influenza vaccine. Sample: PBMCs from blood, taken about 5 days after vaccination. This chain connects TRBV18 to TRBJ2-1; TRBD1 matches 9 bases. The CDR3 here is CASSPPATGGPSSYNEQFF. In nucleotides, the CDR3 is TGTGCCAGCTCACCACCCGCGACAGGGGGGCCAAGCTCCTACAATGAGCAGTTCTTC.